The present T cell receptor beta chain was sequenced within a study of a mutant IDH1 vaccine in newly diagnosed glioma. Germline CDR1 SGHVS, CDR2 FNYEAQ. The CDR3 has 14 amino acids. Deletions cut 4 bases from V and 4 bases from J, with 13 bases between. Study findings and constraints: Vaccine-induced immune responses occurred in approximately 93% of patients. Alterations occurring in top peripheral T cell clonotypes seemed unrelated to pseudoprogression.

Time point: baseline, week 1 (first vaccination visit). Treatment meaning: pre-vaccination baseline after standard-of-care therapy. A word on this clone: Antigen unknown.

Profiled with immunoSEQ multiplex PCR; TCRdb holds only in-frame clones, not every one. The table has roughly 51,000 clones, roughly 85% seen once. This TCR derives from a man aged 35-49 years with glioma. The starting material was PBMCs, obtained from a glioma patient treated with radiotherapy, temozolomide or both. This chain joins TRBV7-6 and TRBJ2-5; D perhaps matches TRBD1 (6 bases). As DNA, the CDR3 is TGTGCCAGCAGCTCCCGTAGGACAGCAGAGACCCAGTACTTC. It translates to CASSSRRTAETQYF.